These 32 T cell receptor beta chains share one sample of origin, sequenced in a study of T cells after yellow fever vaccination. TCRdb reanalysed the 5' RACE reads using MiXCR and keeps one entry per CDR3 protein. The sample has about 630,000 distinct CDR3 sequences; 10% to 15% are singletons. The specimen comprised PBMCs, sampled on the day of the yellow fever booster vaccination. The receptor set was obtained from a man aged 25 to 40 who received the YFV17D yellow fever vaccine.

The V call is TRBV4-3, the J call TRBJ1-4, with D perhaps matching TRBD1 (5 bases). Trimming took 6 bases from V and 7 from J, leaving 15 bases between them. This CDR3 is 14 amino acids long. Germline V gene lookup returns CDR1 LGHNA and CDR2 YSLEER. CDR3 DNA sequence: TGCGCCAGCAGTCATGGAGGGGTTAGTGAAAAACTGTTTTTT. Amino acid sequence: CASSHGGVSEKLFF.

In its sample, this clonotype was seen a few times. The chain is built from TRBV7-9 and TRBJ1-1; TRBD1 is a possible D gene (5 bases). V lost 8 bases, J lost 5 bases, and 18 bases lay in between. Germline lookup yields CDR1 SEHNR and CDR2 FQNEAQ (reference sequence). This CDR3 comprises 14 residues. CDR3: CASRSGGGGTEAFF. In DNA, the CDR3 is TGTGCCAGCCGCTCTGGGGGAGGAGGGACTGAAGCTTTCTTT.

The gene calls are TRBV14 and TRBJ1-2; D gene unclear. There are 13 residues in the CDR3. CDR1 is SGHDN, CDR2 FVKESK, per germline. With 2 bases removed from V and 2 bases from J, the gap between germline ends came to 6 bases. CDR3 nucleotides: TGTGCCAGCAGCCAATTAAGAAACTATGGCTACACCTTC. It yields the protein CASSQLRNYGYTF.

J is TRBJ2-7 and V is TRBV7-9, with D tentatively TRBD1 (6 bases). Germline values: CDR1 SEHNR, CDR2 FQNEAQ (reference sequence). The CDR3 runs 12 residues. Trimming pared 2 bases from V and 9 bases from J, leaving 11 bases between. This CDR3 reads CASSLPGTMQYF. The DNA for the CDR3 is TGTGCCAGCAGCTTACCCGGGACAATGCAGTACTTC.

This clonotype was picked up a small number of times. The chain couples TRBV20-1 to TRBJ2-1; a weak D match, TRBD2 (5 bases). CDR3 length: 14 amino acids. Looked up from germline, CDR1 is DFQATT and CDR2 is SNEGSKA (reference sequence). V lost 6 bases, J lost 1 base, and 13 bases lay in between. The chain's CDR3 is CSAIPRGSYNEQFF. The CDR3 nucleotides read TGCAGTGCGATCCCTCGAGGGTCCTACAATGAGCAGTTCTTC.

This sequence joins TRBV5-5 and TRBJ2-7; no clear D. The CDR3 runs to 15 residues. Trimming cost V 4 bases and J 1 base, with 15 bases left between them. Germline values: CDR1 SGHKS, CDR2 YYEKEE (reference sequence). The CDR3 DNA follows: TGTGCCAGCAGCCAAGGTCGGGCGAGGTCCTACGAGCAGTACTTC. It encodes CASSQGRARSYEQYF.

This clonotype was detected a few times. The CDR3 DNA is TGTGCCTGGAGTCAGGTAAACACTGAAGCTTTCTTT. As protein: CAWSQVNTEAFF. The rearrangement uses TRBV30 and TRBJ1-1; the D is unclear. Deletions cut 2 bases from V and 2 bases from J, with 6 bases between. The CDR3 covers 12 residues. Germline values: CDR1 GTSNPN, CDR2 SVGIG (reference sequence).

The chain carries TRBV6-5 and TRBJ2-5; D is unclear. This CDR3 region has 12 residues. Trimming pared 6 bases from V and 5 bases from J, leaving 10 bases between. Germline-derived CDR1 and CDR2 are MNHEY and SVGAGI. The CDR3 DNA sequence: TGTGCCAGCAGCTCATTATTGGAGACCCAGTACTTC. Translated: CASSSLLETQYF.

Ten or more counts support this clonotype. V and J are TRBV10-3 and TRBJ2-1; D is undetermined. V lost 2 bases and J 8 bases, leaving 7 bases between the germline ends. This CDR3 comprises 12 residues. CDR1 is ENHRY and CDR2 is SYGVKD in the germline V gene. CDR3: CAISEIGDEQFF. CDR3 DNA: TGTGCCATCAGTGAGATTGGGGATGAGCAGTTCTTC.

The table lists this clonotype with many counts. This rearrangement joins TRBV6-5 to TRBJ2-1, with D uncertain. Germline V gene lookup returns CDR1 MNHEY and CDR2 SVGAGI. This CDR3 is built from 14 residues. V was trimmed by 3 bases and J by 0 bases, leaving 6 bases between them. The DNA for the CDR3 is TGTGCCAGCAGTTATCAGAGCTCCTACAATGAGCAGTTCTTC. Amino acids: CASSYQSSYNEQFF.

The V call is TRBV20-1, the J call TRBJ2-7; a weak D match, TRBD2 (6 bases). This CDR3 comprises 11 residues. V was clipped by 6 bases and J by 5 bases, with 11 bases between them. Germline V lookup: CDR1 DFQATT, CDR2 SNEGSKA (reference sequence). The DNA of the CDR3 is TGCAGTGCCAGCCGCGGGGACGAGCAGTACTTC. Translating it yields CSASRGDEQYF.

At least ten counts were recorded for this clonotype. V gene TRBV12-3 or TRBV12-4 combines with J gene TRBJ2-2, with D perhaps TRBD2 (5 bases). The CDR3 covers 16 residues. Trimming pared 5 bases from V and 7 bases from J, leaving 20 bases between. CDR3 in amino acids: CASSTQRVFIGGELFF. The CDR3 region has the DNA TGTGCCAGCAGTACCCAGAGGGTTTTCATTGGCGGGGAGCTGTTTTTT.

This clonotype was detected only a few times. The gene calls are TRBV28 and TRBJ2-1, with 13 bases identical to TRBD2. V gave up 5 bases and J gave up 4 bases; unmatched junction bases: 5. The CDR3 is made up of 16 amino acids. Germline CDR1 is MDHEN and CDR2 is SYDVKM. CDR3 residues: CASSELAGGVYNEQFF. For the CDR3, the DNA is TGTGCCAGCAGTGAACTAGCGGGAGGGGTTTACAATGAGCAGTTCTTC.

This clonotype has just a few counts. The J gene is TRBJ2-3, the V gene TRBV7-2; D is possibly TRBD1 or TRBD2 (5 bases each). The CDR3 length is 16 residues. Per the germline V gene, CDR1 is SGHTA and CDR2 is FQGNSA. Trimming left V 1 base short and J 3 bases short, with 14 bases between. CDR3 protein: CASSLGGRGLTDTQYF. The DNA of the CDR3 is TGTGCCAGCAGCTTAGGGGGCCGCGGGCTAACAGATACGCAGTATTTT.

This clonotype occurred a few times. CDR3 protein: CASSVSGVPDYEQYF. The CDR3, as DNA: TGTGCCAGCAGCGTATCGGGGGTTCCGGACTACGAGCAGTACTTC. This sequence joins TRBV9 and TRBJ2-7; TRBD2 is a possible D gene (6 bases). The CDR3 has 15 residues. V lost 1 base and J 3 bases, leaving 14 bases between the germline ends. Germline CDR1 reads SGDLS; CDR2 reads YYNGEE.

For this clonotype: One base away lies a much larger clone, so this may be a sequencing read error. The chain has TRBV20-1 and TRBJ2-5; 12 nucleotides align to TRBD2. CDR1 is DFQATT and CDR2 is SNEGSKA in the germline V gene (reference sequence). The CDR3 runs 15 residues. CDR3 residues: CSARDQTSGSETLYF. CDR3 DNA sequence: TGCAGTGCTAGAGACCAGACTAGCGGGAGTGAGACCCTGTACTTC.

The chain uses TRBV4-3 and TRBJ1-3; 9 bases are shared with TRBD1. The germline CDR1 and CDR2 sequences are LGHNA and YSLEER. The trim removed 3 bases at V and 3 bases at J, leaving 9 bases unmatched. There are 17 residues in the CDR3. The CDR3 spells CASSHQQGQGNGNTIYF. CDR3 sequence (DNA): TGCGCCAGCAGCCACCAACAGGGACAGGGTAATGGAAACACCATATATTTT.

J is TRBJ2-7 and V is TRBV18; maybe TRBD2 (8 bases). Trimming took 5 bases from V and 5 from J, leaving 19 bases between them. The CDR3 is 15 residues long. Per the germline V gene, CDR1 is KGHSH and CDR2 is LQKENI. CDR3 sequence reads: CASSLGTVGRDEQYF. CDR3 bases: TGTGCCAGCTCATTAGGGACAGTCGGGAGGGACGAGCAGTACTTC. Full variable domain (missing parts from reference TRBV18 and TRBJ2-7): NAGVMQNPRHLVRRRGQEARLRCSPMKGHSHVYWYRQLPEEGLKFMVYLQKENIIDESGMPKERFSAEFPKEGPSILRIQQVVRGDSAAYFCASSLGTVGRDEQYFGPGTRLTVT.

A few counts support this clonotype. The gene calls are TRBV29-1 and TRBJ2-3; D unresolved. Germline V CDR1 and CDR2: SQVTM, ANQGSEA. Trimming left V 4 bases short and J 2 bases short, with 7 bases between. The CDR3 length is 12 residues. CDR3: CSVGATTDTQYF. The CDR3 DNA is TGCAGCGTTGGGGCTACCACAGATACGCAGTATTTT.

This clonotype was detected a few times. J is TRBJ1-1 and V is TRBV20-1, with 7 positions matching TRBD1. Germline assignment: CDR1 DFQATT and CDR2 SNEGSKA (reference sequence). The V and J ends lost 6 bases and 0 bases, in that order; junction bases with no gene match: 4. The CDR3 length is 13 residues. CDR3 sequence (DNA): TGCAGTGCGGGGGACAGAATGAACACTGAAGCTTTCTTT. Encoded protein: CSAGDRMNTEAFF.

The chain has TRBV20-1 and TRBJ2-1; TRBD2 aligns across 8 bases. This CDR3 has 15 amino acids. Germline assignment: CDR1 DFQATT and CDR2 SNEGSKA (reference sequence). V dropped 2 bases and J dropped 9; count of bases not matched to a gene: 12. This CDR3 is CSARHREGLTPEQFF. The DNA for the CDR3 is TGCAGTGCTAGACATCGGGAGGGCCTAACCCCTGAGCAGTTCTTC.

V and J are TRBV20-1 and TRBJ2-3, with 9 bases aligning to TRBD2. Germline CDR1 reads DFQATT; CDR2 reads SNEGSKA (reference sequence). The CDR3 consists of 15 residues. Losses at the gene ends were 3 bases for V and 7 bases for J; bases not matched to a gene: 11. CDR3 region: CSARISGTSRYTQYF. For the CDR3, the DNA is TGCAGTGCTAGGATCTCCGGGACTAGCCGGTATACGCAGTATTTT.

The chain carries TRBV20-1 and TRBJ2-5; 7 positions match TRBD1. CDR3 length equals 16 residues. Germline CDR1 reads DFQATT; CDR2 reads SNEGSKA (reference sequence). V shed 0 bases and J 3 bases; nucleotides not matched to a gene: 10. CDR3: CSARDIGGFIKETQYF. DNA for the CDR3: TGCAGTGCTAGAGATATAGGGGGCTTTATCAAAGAGACCCAGTACTTC.

This clonotype was picked up a small number of times. This rearrangement joins TRBV25-1 to TRBJ1-4; D is uncertain. The CDR3 covers 13 residues. The V gene lost 6 bases and the J gene lost 7 bases, with 12 bases spanning the gap. The V gene's germline CDR1 is MGHDK and CDR2 SYGVNS. The CDR3 region is CASRPPAGEKLFF. The CDR3 bases are TGTGCCAGCAGGCCCCCCGCAGGTGAAAAACTGTTTTTT.

This clonotype was seen a few times. V is TRBV11-2 and J is TRBJ2-5; the D gene is possibly TRBD2 (5 bases). The CDR3 contains 17 residues. V was shortened by 5 bases and J by 2 bases, with 21 bases between the two germline ends. The germline V gene has CDR1 SGHAT and CDR2 FQNNGV. CDR3 sequence reads: CASSRTFAEGRQETQYF. The DNA of the CDR3 is TGTGCCAGCAGCCGGACTTTCGCGGAAGGACGGCAAGAGACCCAGTACTTC.

The V gene is TRBV20-1, the J gene TRBJ2-7, with a tentative D call TRBD1 (6 bases). Germline values: CDR1 DFQATT, CDR2 SNEGSKA (reference sequence). The CDR3 extends over 14 amino acids. The V gene lost 3 bases and the J gene lost 3 bases, with 15 bases spanning the gap. The CDR3 bases are TGCAGTGCTAGTATTCCAGGGGCGTACTACGAGCAGTACTTC. It yields the protein CSASIPGAYYEQYF.

V and J are TRBV12-3 or TRBV12-4 and TRBJ1-2; D gene unclear. The CDR3 extends over 15 amino acids. Trimming cost V 4 bases and J 6 bases, with 18 bases left between them. CDR3 in DNA: TGTGCCAGCAGTTACGGGTCCCGATGGAGGGATGGCTACACCTTC. Translated, it gives CASSYGSRWRDGYTF.

V and J are TRBV21-1 and TRBJ2-1; no DNA check was done on the table's D call, TRBD1. TRBV21-1 constitutes a pseudogene. This CDR3 is built from 12 residues. The CDR3 DNA reads TGTGCCAGCAAGGGAAGGGGCGATGAGCAGTTCTTC. Translating gives CASKGRGDEQFF.

This clonotype was counted between two and nine times. The genes are TRBV4-2 and TRBJ2-2; D gene unclear. The V gene lost 0 bases and the J gene lost 5 bases, with 10 bases spanning the gap. Germline CDR1 LGHNA, CDR2 YNFKEQ. The CDR3 has 15 amino acids. CDR3 protein: CASSQEGFLTGELFF. In nucleotides, the CDR3 is TGTGCCAGCAGCCAAGAGGGATTTCTGACCGGGGAGCTGTTTTTT.

The J gene is TRBJ2-5, the V gene TRBV24-1, with 12 bases lining up with TRBD1. There are 15 residues in the CDR3. The V gene end was trimmed by 5 bases and the J gene end by 5 bases; junction bases not matched to a gene: 5. Per germline, CDR1 KGHDR and CDR2 SFDVKD. The CDR3 region is CATSAGQGAKETQYF. CDR3 nucleotide sequence: TGTGCCACCAGTGCGGGACAGGGGGCTAAGGAGACCCAGTACTTC.

This clonotype came up a few times. This chain links TRBV11-2 with TRBJ2-1, with TRBD2 matching over 7 bases. Germline CDR1 and CDR2: SGHAT and FQNNGV. There are 14 residues in the CDR3. Trimming cost V 3 bases and J 8 bases; bases outside gene matches: 7. The CDR3 loop is CASSFMAGVDEQFF. As DNA, the CDR3 is TGTGCCAGCAGCTTTATGGCGGGAGTCGATGAGCAGTTCTTC.

The gene calls are TRBV18 and TRBJ1-5, with D unresolved. The V and J ends lost 3 bases and 5 bases respectively, with 11 bases between them. The length of the CDR3 is 14 residues. Germline V gene lookup returns CDR1 KGHSH and CDR2 LQKENI. This chain's CDR3 is CASSPSGPDQPQHF. The DNA of the CDR3 is TGTGCCAGCTCACCTTCGGGTCCTGATCAGCCCCAGCATTTT.